A single T cell receptor beta chain is shown here with its context. This specimen belongs to a study of blood T cell repertoires in COVID-19. The overall study: The analysed material was cDNA or gDNA that came from T cells, B-cell-depleted T cells, or PBMCs.

V was shortened by 3 bases and J by 0 bases, with 13 bases between the two germline ends. CDR1 is SGHRS and CDR2 is YFSETQ in the germline V gene. This CDR3 is built from 15 residues. Assay: immunoSEQ multiplex PCR; the TCRdb copy retains only in-frame clones and omits some. The sample records hundreds of thousands of clones, 75% to 90% being singletons. Specimen: PBMCs or T cells enriched from blood (not recorded which). This TCR was sampled from a man in his fifties or sixties who had been exposed to COVID-19. The chain combines TRBV5-1 with TRBJ2-7; a possible D gene is TRBD2 (5 bases). The CDR3 reads CASSYTAESSYEQYF. The CDR3 DNA reads as TGCGCCAGCAGCTATACAGCGGAAAGCTCCTACGAGCAGTACTTC.